The T cell receptor (beta chain) described here comes from a study of blood T cell repertoires in COVID-19. In the study overall: Spain, Italy and the United States supplied samples that represented acute and convalescent COVID-19. PBMCs, B-cell-depleted T cells, or T cells were the source of the cDNA or gDNA that made up the material.

Assay: immunoSEQ multiplex PCR; the TCRdb copy retains only in-frame clones and omits some. This table holds about 200,000 clones, 65% to 85% found once. The CDR3 is 14 amino acids. In germline, CDR1 is SGHRS, CDR2 YFSETQ. Trimming stripped 5 bases from V and 7 bases from J, with 13 bases between. The chain recombines TRBV5-1 with TRBJ1-6, with a possible D match to TRBD1 (5 bases). Sequenced: peripheral blood. The receptor's source is a man between 40 and 49 years old with acute or convalescent COVID-19. This CDR3 is CASSLDTGNSPLHF. The CDR3 DNA sequence: TGCGCCAGCAGTCTGGACACTGGCAATTCACCCCTCCACTTT.